This T cell receptor beta chain originates from a study of blood T cell repertoires in COVID-19. Germline CDR1 ENHRY, CDR2 SYGVKD. The CDR3 loop spans 16 amino acids. The V and J ends lost 3 bases and 3 bases, in that order; junction bases with no gene match: 10. Under the authors' procedure: Using reference gene primer amplification, nucleated cell counts were estimated. The method was immunoSEQ multiplex PCR; TCRdb's version includes in-frame clones alone and lacks a portion of them. That table gives V, J and clone size, and the DNA gave D and trimming. The repertoire has 60,000 to 80,000 clones, 88% of them found once; the top ten carry 6.4%.

The chain has TRBV10-3 and TRBJ2-5, with 7 nucleotides matching TRBD2. The clonotype comes from a woman in her seventies with acute or convalescent COVID-19. The sequencing input was peripheral blood. CDR3 nucleotides: TGTGCCATCAGTGACCCGGGGAGGGCGGGGGAAGAGACCCAGTACTTC. As protein: CAISDPGRAGEETQYF.